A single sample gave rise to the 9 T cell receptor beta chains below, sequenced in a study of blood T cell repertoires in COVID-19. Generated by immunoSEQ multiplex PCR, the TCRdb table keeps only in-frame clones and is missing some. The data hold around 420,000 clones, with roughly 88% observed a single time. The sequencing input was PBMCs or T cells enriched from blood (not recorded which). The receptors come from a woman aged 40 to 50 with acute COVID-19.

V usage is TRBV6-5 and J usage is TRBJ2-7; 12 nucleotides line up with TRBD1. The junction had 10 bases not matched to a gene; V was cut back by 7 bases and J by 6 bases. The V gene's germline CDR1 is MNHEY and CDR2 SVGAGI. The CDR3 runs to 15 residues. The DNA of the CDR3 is TGTGCCAGCAATCTATCCGGGACAGGGGGCGCCGAGCAGTACTTC. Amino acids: CASNLSGTGGAEQYF.

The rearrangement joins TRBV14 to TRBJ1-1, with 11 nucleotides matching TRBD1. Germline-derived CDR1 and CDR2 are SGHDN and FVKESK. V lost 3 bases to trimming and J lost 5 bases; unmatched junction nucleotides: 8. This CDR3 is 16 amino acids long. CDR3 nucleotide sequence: TGTGCCAGCAGCCATTGGACAGGGGGCGCGAAGACTGAAGCTTTCTTT. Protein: CASSHWTGGAKTEAFF.

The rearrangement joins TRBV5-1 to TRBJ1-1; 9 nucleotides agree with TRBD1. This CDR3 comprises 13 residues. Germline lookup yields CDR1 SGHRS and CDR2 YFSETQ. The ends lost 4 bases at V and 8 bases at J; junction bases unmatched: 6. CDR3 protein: CASSRDRAREAFF. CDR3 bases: TGCGCCAGCAGCCGGGACAGGGCGAGGGAAGCTTTCTTT. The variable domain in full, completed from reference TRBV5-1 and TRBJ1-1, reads KAGVTQTPRYLIKTRGQQVTLSCSPISGHRSVSWYQQTPGQGLQFLFEYFSETQRNKGNFPGRFSGRQFSNSRSEMNVSTLELGDSALYLCASSRDRAREAFFGQGTRLTVV.

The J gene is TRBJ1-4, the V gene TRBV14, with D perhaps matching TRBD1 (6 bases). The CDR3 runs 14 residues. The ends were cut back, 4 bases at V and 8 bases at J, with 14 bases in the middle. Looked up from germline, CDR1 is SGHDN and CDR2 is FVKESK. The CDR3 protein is CASSLGHVREKLFF. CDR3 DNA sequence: TGTGCCAGCAGCCTGGGACACGTAAGAGAAAAACTGTTTTTT.

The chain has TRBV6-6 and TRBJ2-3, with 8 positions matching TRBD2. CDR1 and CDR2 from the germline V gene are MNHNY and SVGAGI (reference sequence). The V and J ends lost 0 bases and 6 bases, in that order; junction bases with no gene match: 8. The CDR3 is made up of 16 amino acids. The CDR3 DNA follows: TGTGCCAGCAGTTACTCGCGGGGGGCTTATATCGATACGCAGTATTTT. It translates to CASSYSRGAYIDTQYF.

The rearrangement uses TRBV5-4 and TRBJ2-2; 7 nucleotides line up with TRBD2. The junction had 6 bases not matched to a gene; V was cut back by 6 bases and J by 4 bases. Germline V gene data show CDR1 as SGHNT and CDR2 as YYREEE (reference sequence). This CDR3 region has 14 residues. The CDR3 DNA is TGTGCCAGCAAGCCGGGAGGTGTCACCGGGGAGCTGTTTTTT. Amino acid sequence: CASKPGGVTGELFF. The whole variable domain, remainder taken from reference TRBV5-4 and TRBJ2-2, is ETGVTQSPTHLIKTRGQQVTLRCSSQSGHNTVSWYQQALGQGPQFIFQYYREEENGRGNFPPRFSGLQFPNYSSELNVNALELDDSALYLCASKPGGVTGELFFGEGSRLTVL.

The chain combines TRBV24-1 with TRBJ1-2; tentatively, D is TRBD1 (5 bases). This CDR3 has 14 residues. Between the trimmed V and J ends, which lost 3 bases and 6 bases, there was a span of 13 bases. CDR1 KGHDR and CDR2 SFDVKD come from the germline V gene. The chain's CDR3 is CATSDRRQGHGYTF. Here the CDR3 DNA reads TGTGCCACCAGTGATAGGCGGCAGGGTCATGGCTACACCTTC.

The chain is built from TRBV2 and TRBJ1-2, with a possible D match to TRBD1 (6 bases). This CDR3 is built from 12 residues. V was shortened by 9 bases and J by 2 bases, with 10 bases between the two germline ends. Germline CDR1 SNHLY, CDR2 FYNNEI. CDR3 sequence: CASTGRNYGYTF. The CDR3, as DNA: TGTGCCAGTACAGGGCGAAACTATGGCTACACCTTC.

The CDR3 spells CASSVDPSGYTDTQYF. CDR3 nucleotides: TGTGCCAGCAGCGTAGATCCTAGCGGGTACACAGATACGCAGTATTTT. This rearrangement joins TRBV9 to TRBJ2-3; 8 bases line up with TRBD2. Germline V gene lookup returns CDR1 SGDLS and CDR2 YYNGEE. CDR3 size: 16 residues. The junction had 5 bases not matched to a gene; V was cut back by 0 bases and J by 2 bases.